The present T cell receptor beta chain was sequenced within a study of cytomegalovirus exposure and HLA in healthy donors. Regarding the study as a whole: The study designated 150 or so TCR beta chains cytomegalovirus-associated. For TCR beta chains, V- and J-gene trimming was later linked to a missense DCLRE1C variant.

Germline values: CDR1 MNHEY, CDR2 SMNVEV (reference sequence). The trim removed 5 bases at V and 2 bases at J, leaving 3 bases unmatched. This CDR3 is built from 15 residues. Notes on this clone: What it binds is unknown.

The PCR was carried out with 60 Vbeta primers and 13 Jbeta primers. Method: immunoSEQ multiplex PCR; TCRdb's copy keeps in-frame clones and lacks some. This sample has more than 100,000 clones, with 75% to 90% found just once. Sequencing was carried out using PBMCs. This clonotype originated in a man in his forties in good health and CMV-seronegative. The chain is built from TRBV27 and TRBJ2-6; TRBD1 matches 7 bases. In DNA form, the CDR3 reads TGTGCCAGCAGTAAACAGGGGCCTGGGGCCAACGTCCTGACTTTC. It encodes CASSKQGPGANVLTF.